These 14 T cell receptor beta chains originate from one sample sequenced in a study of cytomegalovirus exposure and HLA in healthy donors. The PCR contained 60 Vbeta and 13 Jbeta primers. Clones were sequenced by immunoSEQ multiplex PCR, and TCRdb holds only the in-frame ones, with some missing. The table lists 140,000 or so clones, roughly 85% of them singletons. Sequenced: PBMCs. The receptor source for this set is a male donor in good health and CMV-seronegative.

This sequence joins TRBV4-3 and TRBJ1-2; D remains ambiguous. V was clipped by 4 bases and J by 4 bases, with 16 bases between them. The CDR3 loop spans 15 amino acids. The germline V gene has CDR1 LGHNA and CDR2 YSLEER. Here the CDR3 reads CASSPSSLGSYGYTF. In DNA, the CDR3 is TGCGCCAGCAGCCCCTCCTCTCTAGGAAGCTATGGCTACACCTTC.

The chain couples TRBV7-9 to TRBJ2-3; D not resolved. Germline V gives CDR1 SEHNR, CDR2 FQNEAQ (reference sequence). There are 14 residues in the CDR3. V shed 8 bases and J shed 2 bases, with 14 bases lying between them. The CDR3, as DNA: TGTGCCAGCGAAATAGCTAGGTCCACAGATACGCAGTATTTT. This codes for CASEIARSTDTQYF.

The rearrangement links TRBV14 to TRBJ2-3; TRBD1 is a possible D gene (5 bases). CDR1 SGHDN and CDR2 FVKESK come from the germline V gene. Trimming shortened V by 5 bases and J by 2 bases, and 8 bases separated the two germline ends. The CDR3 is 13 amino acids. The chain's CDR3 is CASSVQVTDTQYF. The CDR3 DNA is TGTGCCAGCAGCGTACAGGTCACAGATACGCAGTATTTT.

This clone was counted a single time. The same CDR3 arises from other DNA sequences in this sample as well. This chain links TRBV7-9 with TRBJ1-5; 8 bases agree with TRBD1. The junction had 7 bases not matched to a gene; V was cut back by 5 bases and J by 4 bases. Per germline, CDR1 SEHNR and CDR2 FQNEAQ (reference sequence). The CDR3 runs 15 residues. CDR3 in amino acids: CASSPPGTGNQPQHF. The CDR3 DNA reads TGTGCCAGCAGCCCTCCAGGGACAGGTAATCAGCCCCAGCATTTT.

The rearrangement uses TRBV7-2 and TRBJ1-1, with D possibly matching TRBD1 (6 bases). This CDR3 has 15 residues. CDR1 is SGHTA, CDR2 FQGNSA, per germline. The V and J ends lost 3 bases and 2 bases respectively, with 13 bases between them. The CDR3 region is CASSFQGTTNTEAFF. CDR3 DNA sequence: TGTGCCAGCAGCTTCCAGGGGACTACCAACACTGAAGCTTTCTTT.

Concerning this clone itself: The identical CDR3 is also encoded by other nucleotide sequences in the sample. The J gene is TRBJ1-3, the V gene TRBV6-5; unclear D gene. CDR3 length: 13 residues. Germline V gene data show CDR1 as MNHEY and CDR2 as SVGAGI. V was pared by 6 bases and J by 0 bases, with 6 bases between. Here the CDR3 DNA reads TGTGCCAGCAGCTCTAGCTCTGGAAACACCATATATTTT. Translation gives CASSSSSGNTIYF.

CDR3: CASPRAIGEGNTEAFF. CDR3 bases: TGTGCCAGTCCGAGGGCCATCGGCGAAGGGAACACTGAAGCTTTCTTT. The chain joins TRBV28 to TRBJ1-1; unclear D gene. CDR3 size: 16 residues. Germline CDR1 is MDHEN and CDR2 is SYDVKM. V was cut by 9 bases and J by 1 base, with 21 bases left in between.

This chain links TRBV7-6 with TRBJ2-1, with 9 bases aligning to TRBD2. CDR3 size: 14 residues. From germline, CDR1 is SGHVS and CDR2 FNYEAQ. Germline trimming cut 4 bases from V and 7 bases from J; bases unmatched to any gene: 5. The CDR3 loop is CASSSGSGRNEQFF. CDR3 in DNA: TGTGCCAGCAGCTCCGGTAGCGGGAGAAATGAGCAGTTCTTC.

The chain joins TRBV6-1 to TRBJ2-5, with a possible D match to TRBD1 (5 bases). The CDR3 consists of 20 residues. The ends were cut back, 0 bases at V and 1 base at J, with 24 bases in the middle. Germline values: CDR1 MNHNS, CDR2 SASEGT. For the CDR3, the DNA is TGTGCCAGCAGTGAAGCGCTATTGGGGCCCAAGTCACTGCCCCAAGAGACCCAGTACTTC. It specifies CASSEALLGPKSLPQETQYF.

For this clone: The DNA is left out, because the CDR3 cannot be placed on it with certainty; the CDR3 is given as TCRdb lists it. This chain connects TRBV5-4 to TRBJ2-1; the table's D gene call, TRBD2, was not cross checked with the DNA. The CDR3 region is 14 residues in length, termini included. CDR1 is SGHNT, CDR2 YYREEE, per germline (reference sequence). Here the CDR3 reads CASSCSAGDNEQFF.

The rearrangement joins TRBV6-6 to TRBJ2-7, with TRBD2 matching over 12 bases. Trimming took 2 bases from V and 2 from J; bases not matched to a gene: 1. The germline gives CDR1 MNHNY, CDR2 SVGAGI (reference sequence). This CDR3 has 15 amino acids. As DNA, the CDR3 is TGTGCCAGCAGTTACGGACTAGCGGGGACCTACGAGCAGTACTTC. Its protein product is CASSYGLAGTYEQYF.

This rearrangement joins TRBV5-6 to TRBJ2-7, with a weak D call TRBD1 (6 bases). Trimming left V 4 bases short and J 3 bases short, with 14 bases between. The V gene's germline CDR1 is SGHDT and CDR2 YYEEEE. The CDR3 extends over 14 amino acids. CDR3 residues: CASSARDTNYEQYF. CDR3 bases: TGTGCCAGCAGCGCCCGGGACACCAACTACGAGCAGTACTTC.

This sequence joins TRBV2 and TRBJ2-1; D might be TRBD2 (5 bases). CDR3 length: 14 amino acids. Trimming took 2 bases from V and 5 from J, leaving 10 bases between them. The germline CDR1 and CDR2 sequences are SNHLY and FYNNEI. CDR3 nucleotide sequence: TGTGCCAGCAGTGAATTGGTCGGGGACAATGAGCAGTTCTTC. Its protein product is CASSELVGDNEQFF.

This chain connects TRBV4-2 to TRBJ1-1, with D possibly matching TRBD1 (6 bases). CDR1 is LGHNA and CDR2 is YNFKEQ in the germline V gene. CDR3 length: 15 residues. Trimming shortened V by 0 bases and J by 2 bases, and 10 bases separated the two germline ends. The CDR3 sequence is CASSQDSQGNTEAFF. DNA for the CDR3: TGTGCCAGCAGCCAAGATTCACAGGGTAACACTGAAGCTTTCTTT.